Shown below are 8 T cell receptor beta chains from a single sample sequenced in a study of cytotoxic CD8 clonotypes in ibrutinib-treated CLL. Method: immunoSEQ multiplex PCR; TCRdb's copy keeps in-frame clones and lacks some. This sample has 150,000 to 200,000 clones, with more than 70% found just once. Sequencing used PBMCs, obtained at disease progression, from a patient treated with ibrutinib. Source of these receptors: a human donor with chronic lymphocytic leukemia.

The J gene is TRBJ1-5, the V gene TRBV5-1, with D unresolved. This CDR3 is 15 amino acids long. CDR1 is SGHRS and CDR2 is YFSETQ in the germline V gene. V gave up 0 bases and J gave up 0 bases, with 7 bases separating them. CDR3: CASSLDIYSNQPQHF. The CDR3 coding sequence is TGCGCCAGCAGCTTGGACATATATAGCAATCAGCCCCAGCATTTT. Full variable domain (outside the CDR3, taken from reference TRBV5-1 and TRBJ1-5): KAGVTQTPRYLIKTRGQQVTLSCSPISGHRSVSWYQQTPGQGLQFLFEYFSETQRNKGNFPGRFSGRQFSNSRSEMNVSTLELGDSALYLCASSLDIYSNQPQHFGDGTRLSIL.

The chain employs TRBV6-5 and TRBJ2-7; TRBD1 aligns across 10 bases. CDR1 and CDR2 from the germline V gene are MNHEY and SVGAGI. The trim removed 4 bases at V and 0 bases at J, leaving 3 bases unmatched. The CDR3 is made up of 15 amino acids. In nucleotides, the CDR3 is TGTGCCAGCAGTTCTAGGGACAGGGGCTCCTACGAGCAGTACTTC. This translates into CASSSRDRGSYEQYF.

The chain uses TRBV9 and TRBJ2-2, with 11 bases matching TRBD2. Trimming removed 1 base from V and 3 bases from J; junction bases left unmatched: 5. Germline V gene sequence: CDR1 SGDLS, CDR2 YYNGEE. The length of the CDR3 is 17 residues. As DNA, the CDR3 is TGTGCCAGCAGCGTATTAGCGGGAGGGCGGGACACCGGGGAGCTGTTTTTT. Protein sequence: CASSVLAGGRDTGELFF.

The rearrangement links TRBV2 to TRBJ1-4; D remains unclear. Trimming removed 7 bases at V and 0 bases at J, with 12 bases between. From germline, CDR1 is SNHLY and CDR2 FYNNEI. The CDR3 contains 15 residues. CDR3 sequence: CASTPGYATNEKLFF. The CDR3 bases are TGTGCCAGCACCCCCGGGTACGCAACTAATGAAAAACTGTTTTTT. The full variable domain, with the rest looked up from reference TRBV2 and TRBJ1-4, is EPEVTQTPSHQVTQMGQEVILRCVPISNHLYFYWYRQILGQKVEFLVSFYNNEISEKSEIFDDQFSVERPDGSNFTLKIRSTKLEDSAMYFCASTPGYATNEKLFFGSGTQLSVL.

CDR3 nucleotides: TGTGCCAGCAGCGGAAGGAAAAGGAGCTCCTACAATGAGCAGTTCTTC. As protein: CASSGRKRSSYNEQFF. The V and J genes are TRBV9 and TRBJ2-1; D gene uncertain. The germline gives CDR1 SGDLS, CDR2 YYNGEE. CDR3 length: 16 amino acids. V was cut by 3 bases and J by 0 bases, with 13 bases left in between.

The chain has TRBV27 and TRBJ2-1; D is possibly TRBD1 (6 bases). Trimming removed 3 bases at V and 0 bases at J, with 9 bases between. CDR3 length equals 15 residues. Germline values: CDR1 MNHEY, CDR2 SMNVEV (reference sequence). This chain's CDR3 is CASSLGTNSYNEQFF. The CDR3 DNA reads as TGTGCCAGCAGTTTGGGGACAAACTCCTACAATGAGCAGTTCTTC.

This CDR3 is CAWSYYGDYGYTF. CDR3 DNA: TGTGCCTGGAGTTATTACGGAGACTATGGCTACACCTTC. V gene TRBV30 combines with J gene TRBJ1-2; no firm D call. Germline V gives CDR1 GTSNPN, CDR2 SVGIG (reference sequence). The V gene lost 2 bases and the J gene lost 3 bases, with 10 bases spanning the gap. The CDR3 totals 13 residues.

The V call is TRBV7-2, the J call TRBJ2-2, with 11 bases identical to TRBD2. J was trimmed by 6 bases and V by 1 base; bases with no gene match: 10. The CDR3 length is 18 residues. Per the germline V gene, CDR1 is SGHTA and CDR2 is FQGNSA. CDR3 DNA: TGTGCCAGCAGCTTAGTGTTTACTAGCGGGAGAGGGGCCGGGGAGCTGTTTTTT. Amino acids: CASSLVFTSGRGAGELFF.